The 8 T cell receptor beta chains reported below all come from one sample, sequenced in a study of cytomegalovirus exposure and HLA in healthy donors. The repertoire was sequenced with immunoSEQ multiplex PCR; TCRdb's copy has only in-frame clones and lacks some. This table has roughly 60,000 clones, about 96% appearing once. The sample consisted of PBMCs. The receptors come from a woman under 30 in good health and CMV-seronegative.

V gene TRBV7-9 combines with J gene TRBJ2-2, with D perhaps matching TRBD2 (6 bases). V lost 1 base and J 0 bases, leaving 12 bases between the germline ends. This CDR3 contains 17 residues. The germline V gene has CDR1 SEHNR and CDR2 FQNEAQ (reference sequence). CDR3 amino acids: CASSLGGDPANTGELFF. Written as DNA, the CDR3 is TGTGCCAGCAGCTTAGGGGGGGACCCGGCGAACACCGGGGAGCTGTTTTTT.

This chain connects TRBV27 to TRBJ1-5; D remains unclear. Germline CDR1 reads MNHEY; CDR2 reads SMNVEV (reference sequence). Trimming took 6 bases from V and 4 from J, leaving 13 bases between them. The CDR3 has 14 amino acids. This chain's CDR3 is CASSPPGRNQPQHF. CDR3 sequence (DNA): TGTGCCAGCAGCCCTCCGGGTAGAAATCAGCCCCAGCATTTT.

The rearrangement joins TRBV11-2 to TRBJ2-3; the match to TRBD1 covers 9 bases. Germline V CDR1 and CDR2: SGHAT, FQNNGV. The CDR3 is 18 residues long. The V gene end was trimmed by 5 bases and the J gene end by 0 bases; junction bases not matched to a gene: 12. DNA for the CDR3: TGTGCCAGCAGCCCTAGAGGCGGGACAGGGTCGAGCACAGATACGCAGTATTTT. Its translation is CASSPRGGTGSSTDTQYF.

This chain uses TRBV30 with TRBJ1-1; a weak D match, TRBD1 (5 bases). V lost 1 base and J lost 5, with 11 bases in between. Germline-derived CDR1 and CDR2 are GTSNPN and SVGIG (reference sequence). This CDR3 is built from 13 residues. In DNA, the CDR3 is TGTGCCTGGAGTGCCGACAGTGGAACTGAAGCTTTCTTT. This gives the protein CAWSADSGTEAFF.

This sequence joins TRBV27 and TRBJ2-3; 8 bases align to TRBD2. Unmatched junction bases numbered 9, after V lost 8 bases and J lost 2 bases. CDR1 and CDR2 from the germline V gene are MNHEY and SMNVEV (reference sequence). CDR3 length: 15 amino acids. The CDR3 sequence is CASVGGVGATDTQYF. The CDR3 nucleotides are TGTGCCAGCGTCGGGGGGGTAGGGGCCACAGATACGCAGTATTTT.

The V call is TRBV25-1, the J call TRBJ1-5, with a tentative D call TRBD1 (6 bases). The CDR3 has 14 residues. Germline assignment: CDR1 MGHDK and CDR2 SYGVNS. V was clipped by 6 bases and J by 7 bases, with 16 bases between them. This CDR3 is CASSEGGARQPQHF. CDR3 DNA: TGTGCCAGCAGCGAGGGGGGGGCAAGACAGCCCCAGCATTTT.

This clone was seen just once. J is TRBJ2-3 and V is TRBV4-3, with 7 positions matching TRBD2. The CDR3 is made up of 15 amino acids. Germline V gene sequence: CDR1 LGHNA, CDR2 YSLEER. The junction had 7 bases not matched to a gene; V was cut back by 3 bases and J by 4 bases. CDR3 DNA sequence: TGCGCCAGCAGCCAGTCGGGGGGAATCTCAGATACGCAGTATTTT. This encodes CASSQSGGISDTQYF.

The CDR3 DNA is TGTGCCAGCAGCCCCCCTAGCGGGGGGGCCGGAGATACGCAGTATTTT. This sequence encodes CASSPPSGGAGDTQYF. The chain links TRBV7-3 to TRBJ2-3, with 12 bases lining up with TRBD2. The V gene's germline CDR1 is SGHTA and CDR2 FQGTGA. J was trimmed by 5 bases and V by 5 bases; bases with no gene match: 8. The CDR3 runs to 16 residues.